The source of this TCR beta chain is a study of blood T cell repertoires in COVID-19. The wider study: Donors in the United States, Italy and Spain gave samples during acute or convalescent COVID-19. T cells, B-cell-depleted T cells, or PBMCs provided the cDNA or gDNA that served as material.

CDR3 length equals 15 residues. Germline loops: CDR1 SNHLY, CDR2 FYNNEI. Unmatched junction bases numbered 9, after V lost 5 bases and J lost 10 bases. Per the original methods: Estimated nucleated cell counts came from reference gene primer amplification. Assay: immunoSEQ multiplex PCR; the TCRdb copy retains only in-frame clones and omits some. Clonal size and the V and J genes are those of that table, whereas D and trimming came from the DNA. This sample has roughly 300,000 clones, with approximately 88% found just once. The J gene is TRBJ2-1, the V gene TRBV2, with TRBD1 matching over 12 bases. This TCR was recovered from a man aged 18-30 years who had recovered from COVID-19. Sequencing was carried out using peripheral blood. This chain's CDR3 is CASSYVGTGGGEQFF. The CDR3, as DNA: TGTGCCAGCAGTTACGTGGGGACAGGGGGCGGCGAGCAGTTCTTC.